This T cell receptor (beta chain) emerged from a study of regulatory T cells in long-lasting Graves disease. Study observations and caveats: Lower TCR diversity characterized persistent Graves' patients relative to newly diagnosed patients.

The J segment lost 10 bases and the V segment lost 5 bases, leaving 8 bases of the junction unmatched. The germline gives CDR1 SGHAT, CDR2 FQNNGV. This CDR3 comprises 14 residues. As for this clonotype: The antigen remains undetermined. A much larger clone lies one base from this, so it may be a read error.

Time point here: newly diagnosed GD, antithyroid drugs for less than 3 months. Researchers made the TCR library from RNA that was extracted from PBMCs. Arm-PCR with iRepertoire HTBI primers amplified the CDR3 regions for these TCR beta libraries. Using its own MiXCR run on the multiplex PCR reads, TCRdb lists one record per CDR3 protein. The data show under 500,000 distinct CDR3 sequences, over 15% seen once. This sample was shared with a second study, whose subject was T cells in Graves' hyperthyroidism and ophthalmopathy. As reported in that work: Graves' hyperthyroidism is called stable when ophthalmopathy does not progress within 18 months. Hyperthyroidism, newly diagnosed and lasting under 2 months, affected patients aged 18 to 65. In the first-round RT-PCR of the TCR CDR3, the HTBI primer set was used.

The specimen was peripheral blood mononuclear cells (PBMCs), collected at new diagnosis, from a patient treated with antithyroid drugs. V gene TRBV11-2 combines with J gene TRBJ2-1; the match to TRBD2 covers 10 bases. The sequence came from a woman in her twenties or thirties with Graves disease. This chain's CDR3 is CASSARPAGGEQFF. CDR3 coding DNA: TGTGCCAGCAGCGCCCGACCAGCGGGAGGGGAGCAGTTCTTC.